This T cell receptor beta chain was captured in a study of identical twins. V shed 5 bases, J shed 7 bases, and the junction held 6 bases outside the gene matches. Germline V CDR1 and CDR2: ENHRY, SYGVKD. The CDR3 contains 15 residues. TCRdb analysed the 5' RACE reads with MiXCR anew, one entry per CDR3 protein. The profile shows about 340,000 distinct CDR3 sequences, around 12% of them singletons. This clonotype was seen ten or more times. The data also belong to a second study, concerning yellow fever vaccine responses in identical twins.

V usage is TRBV10-3 and J usage is TRBJ2-1; 12 bases agree with TRBD2. This sequence was found in a woman aged 18-29 years in good health. The sequenced material came from CD8+ T cells sorted from blood. Here the CDR3 DNA reads TGTGCCATCAGTTCCACTAGCGGGGGGAGGAATGAGCAGTTCTTC. Amino acids: CAISSTSGGRNEQFF.